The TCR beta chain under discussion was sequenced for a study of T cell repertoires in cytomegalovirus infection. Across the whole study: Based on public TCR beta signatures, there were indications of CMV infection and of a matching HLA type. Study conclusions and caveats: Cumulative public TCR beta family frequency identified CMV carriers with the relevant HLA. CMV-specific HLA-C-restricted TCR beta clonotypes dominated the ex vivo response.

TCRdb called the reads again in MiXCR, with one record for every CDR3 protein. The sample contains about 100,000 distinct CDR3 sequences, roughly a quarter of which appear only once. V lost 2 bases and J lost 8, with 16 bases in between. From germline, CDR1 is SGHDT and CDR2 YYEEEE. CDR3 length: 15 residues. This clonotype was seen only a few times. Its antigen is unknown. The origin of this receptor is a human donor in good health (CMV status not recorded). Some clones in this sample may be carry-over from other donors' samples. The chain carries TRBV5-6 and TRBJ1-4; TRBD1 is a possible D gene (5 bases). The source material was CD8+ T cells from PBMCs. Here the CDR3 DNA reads TGTGCCAGCAGCTTAGGTACAGGATCGGGGGAAAAACTGTTTTTT. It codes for CASSLGTGSGEKLFF. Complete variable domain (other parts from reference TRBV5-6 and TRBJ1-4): DAGVTQSPTHLIKTRGQQVTLRCSPKSGHDTVSWYQQALGQGPQFIFQYYEEEERQRGNFPDRFSGHQFPNYSSELNVNALLLGDSALYLCASSLGTGSGEKLFFGSGTQLSVL.